This T cell receptor (beta chain) originates from a study of T cell responses to AZD1222 COVID-19 vaccine. Study-wide points: At study baseline, merely five or six AZD1222 recipients were seropositive. Spike-specific TCR depth and breadth grew after two AZD1222 doses. Sampling that yielded the repertoires occurred only after the peak T cell response.

This CDR3 spans 17 amino acids. CDR1 and CDR2 (germline): LNHDA, SQIVND (reference sequence). V was clipped by 5 bases and J by 3 bases; unmatched bases: 12. Concerning this clone itself: Its antigen is not identified.

Pooling covered second doses at about 4 or about 12 weeks. The repertoire was sequenced with immunoSEQ multiplex PCR; TCRdb's copy has only in-frame clones and lacks some. In the table there are 80,000 to 100,000 clones, over 75% of which are singletons. Sample: peripheral blood, taken 28 days after the second AZD1222 dose. This receptor was taken from an adult who received the AZD1222 COVID-19 vaccine. The V gene is TRBV19, the J gene TRBJ1-5, with 8 positions matching TRBD1. This CDR3 is CASSYPGQGAANQPQHF. The CDR3 bases are TGTGCCAGTAGTTACCCCGGGCAGGGGGCGGCCAATCAGCCCCAGCATTTT.